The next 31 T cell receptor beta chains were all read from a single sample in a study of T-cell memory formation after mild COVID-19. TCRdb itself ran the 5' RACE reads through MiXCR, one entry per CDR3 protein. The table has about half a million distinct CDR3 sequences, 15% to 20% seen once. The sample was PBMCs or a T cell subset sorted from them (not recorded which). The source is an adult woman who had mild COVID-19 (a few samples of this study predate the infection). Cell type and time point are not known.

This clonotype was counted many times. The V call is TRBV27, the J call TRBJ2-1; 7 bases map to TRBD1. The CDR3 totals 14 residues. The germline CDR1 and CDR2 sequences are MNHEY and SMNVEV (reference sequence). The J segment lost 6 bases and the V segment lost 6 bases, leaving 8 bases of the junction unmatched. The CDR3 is CASRQGRVVNEQFF. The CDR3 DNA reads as TGTGCCAGCAGACAGGGGAGAGTTGTCAATGAGCAGTTCTTC.

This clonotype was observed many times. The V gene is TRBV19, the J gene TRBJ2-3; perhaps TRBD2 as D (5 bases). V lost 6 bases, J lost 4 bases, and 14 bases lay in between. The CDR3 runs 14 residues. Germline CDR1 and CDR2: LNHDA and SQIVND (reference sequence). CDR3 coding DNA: TGTGCCAGTAGCAGCGGACCAGATGCAGATACGCAGTATTTT. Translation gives CASSSGPDADTQYF.

The CDR3 DNA sequence: TGTGCCAGCAGCCAAGATGGGACGGGTTCCTACGAGCAGTACTTC. This sequence encodes CASSQDGTGSYEQYF. V usage is TRBV3-1 and J usage is TRBJ2-7; the D gene could be TRBD1 or TRBD2 (5 bases each). Trimming stripped 0 bases from V and 1 base from J, with 10 bases between. Germline V gene data show CDR1 as LGHDT and CDR2 as YNNKEL (reference sequence). This CDR3 has 15 residues.

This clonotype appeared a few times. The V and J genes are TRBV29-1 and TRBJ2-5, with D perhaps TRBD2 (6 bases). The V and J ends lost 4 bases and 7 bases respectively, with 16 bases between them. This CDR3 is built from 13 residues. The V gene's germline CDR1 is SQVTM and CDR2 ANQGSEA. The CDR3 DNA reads TGCAGCGTTGGTGGCAGGTGGGGAGGGACCCAGTACTTC. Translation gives CSVGGRWGGTQYF. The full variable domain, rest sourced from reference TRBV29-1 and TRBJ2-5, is SAVISQKPSRDICQRGTSLTIQCQVDSQVTMMFWYRQQPGQSLTLIATANQGSEATYESGFVIDKFPISRPNLTFSTLTVSNMSPEDSSIYLCSVGGRWGGTQYFGPGTRLLVL.

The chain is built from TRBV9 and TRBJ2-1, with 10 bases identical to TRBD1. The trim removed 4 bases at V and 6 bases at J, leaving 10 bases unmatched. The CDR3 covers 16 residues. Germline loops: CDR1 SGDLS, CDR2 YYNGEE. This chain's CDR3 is CASSILTGGPTNEQFF. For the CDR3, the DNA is TGTGCCAGCAGCATCCTGACAGGGGGCCCCACCAATGAGCAGTTCTTC.

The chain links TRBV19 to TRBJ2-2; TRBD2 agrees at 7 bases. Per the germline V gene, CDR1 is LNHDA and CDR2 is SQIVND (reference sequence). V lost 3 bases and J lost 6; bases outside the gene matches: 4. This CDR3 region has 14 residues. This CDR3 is CASSILGGAGELFF. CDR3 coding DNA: TGTGCCAGTAGTATCCTGGGGGGGGCCGGGGAGCTGTTTTTT.

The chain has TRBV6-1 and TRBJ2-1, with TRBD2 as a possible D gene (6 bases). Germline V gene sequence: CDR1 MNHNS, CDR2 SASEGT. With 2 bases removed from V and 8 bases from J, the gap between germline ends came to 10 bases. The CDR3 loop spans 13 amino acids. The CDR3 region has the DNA TGTGCCAGCAGTGAAACGGGGGACCATGAGCAGTTCTTC. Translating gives CASSETGDHEQFF.

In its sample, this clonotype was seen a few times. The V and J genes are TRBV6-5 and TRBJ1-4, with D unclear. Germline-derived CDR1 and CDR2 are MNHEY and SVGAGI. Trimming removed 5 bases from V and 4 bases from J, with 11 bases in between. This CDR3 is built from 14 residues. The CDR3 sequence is CASSPGRINEKLFF. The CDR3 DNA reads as TGTGCCAGCAGTCCTGGACGGATTAATGAAAAACTGTTTTTT.

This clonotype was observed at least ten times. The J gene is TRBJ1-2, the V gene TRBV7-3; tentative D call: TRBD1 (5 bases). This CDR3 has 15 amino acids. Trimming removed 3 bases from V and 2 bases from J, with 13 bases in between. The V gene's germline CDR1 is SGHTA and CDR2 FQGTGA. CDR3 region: CASSFGSGPNYGYTF. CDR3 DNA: TGTGCCAGCAGCTTCGGGTCAGGGCCCAACTATGGCTACACCTTC. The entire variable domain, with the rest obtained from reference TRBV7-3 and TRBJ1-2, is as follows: GAGVSQTPSNKVTEKGKYVELRCDPISGHTALYWYRQSLGQGPEFLIYFQGTGAADDSGLPNDRFFAVRPEGSVSTLKIQRTERGDSAVYLCASSFGSGPNYGYTFGSGTRLTVV.

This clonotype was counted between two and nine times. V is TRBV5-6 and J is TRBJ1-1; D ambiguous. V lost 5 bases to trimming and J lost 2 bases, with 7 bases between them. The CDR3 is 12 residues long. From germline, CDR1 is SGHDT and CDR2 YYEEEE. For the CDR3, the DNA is TGTGCCAGCAGTCGTGACAACACTGAAGCTTTCTTT. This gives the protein CASSRDNTEAFF. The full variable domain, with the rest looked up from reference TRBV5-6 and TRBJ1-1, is DAGVTQSPTHLIKTRGQQVTLRCSPKSGHDTVSWYQQALGQGPQFIFQYYEEEERQRGNFPDRFSGHQFPNYSSELNVNALLLGDSALYLCASSRDNTEAFFGQGTRLTVV.

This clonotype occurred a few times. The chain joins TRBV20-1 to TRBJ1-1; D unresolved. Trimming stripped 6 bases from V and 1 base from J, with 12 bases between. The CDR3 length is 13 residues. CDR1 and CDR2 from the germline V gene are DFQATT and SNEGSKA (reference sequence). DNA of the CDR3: TGCAGTGCACCCGGGGTTCAGAACACTGAAGCTTTCTTT. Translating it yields CSAPGVQNTEAFF.

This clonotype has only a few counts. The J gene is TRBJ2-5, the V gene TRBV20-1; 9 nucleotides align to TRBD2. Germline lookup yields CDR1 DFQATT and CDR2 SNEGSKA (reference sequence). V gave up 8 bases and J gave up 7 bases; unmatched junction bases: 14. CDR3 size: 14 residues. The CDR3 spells CSPAASGDLGTQYF. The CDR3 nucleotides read TGCAGTCCGGCGGCTAGCGGGGATTTGGGGACCCAGTACTTC.

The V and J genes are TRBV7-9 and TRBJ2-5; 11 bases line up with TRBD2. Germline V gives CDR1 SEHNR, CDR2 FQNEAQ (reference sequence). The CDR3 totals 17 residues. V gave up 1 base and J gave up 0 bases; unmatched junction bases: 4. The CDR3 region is CASSLGPLAGDQETQYF. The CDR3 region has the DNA TGTGCCAGCAGCTTAGGACCACTAGCGGGGGACCAAGAGACCCAGTACTTC.

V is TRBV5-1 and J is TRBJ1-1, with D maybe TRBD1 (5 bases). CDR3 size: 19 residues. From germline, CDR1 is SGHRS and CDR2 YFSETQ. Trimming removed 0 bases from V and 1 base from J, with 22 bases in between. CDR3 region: CASSLDPQGGSSRNTEAFF. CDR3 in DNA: TGCGCCAGCAGCTTGGATCCCCAGGGTGGGTCCTCAAGGAACACTGAAGCTTTCTTT.

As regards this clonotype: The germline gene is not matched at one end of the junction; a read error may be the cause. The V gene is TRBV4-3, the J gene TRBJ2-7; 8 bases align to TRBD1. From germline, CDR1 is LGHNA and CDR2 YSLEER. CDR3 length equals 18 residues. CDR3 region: CASSQGNSRLTGASEQYF. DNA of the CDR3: TGTGCCAGCAGCCAAGGAAATTCTCGGTTGACAGGGGCAAGCGAGCAGTACTTC.

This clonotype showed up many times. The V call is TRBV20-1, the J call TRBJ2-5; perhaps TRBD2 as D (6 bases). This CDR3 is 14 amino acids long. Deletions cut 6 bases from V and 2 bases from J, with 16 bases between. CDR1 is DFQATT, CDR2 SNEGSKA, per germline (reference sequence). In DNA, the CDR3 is TGCAGTGCGGGGGAGGTGATCGGGCAAGAGACCCAGTACTTC. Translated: CSAGEVIGQETQYF.

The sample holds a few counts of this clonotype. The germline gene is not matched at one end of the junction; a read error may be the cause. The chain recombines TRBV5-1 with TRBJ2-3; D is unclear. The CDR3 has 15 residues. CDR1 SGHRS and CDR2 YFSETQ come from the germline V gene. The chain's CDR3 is CASSLGQASTDTKYF. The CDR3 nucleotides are TGCGCCAGCAGCTTGGGACAAGCGAGCACAGATACGAAGTATTTT. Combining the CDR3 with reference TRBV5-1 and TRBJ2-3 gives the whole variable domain KAGVTQTPRYLIKTRGQQVTLSCSPISGHRSVSWYQQTPGQGLQFLFEYFSETQRNKGNFPGRFSGRQFSNSRSEMNVSTLELGDSALYLCASSLGQASTDTKYFGPGTRLTVL.

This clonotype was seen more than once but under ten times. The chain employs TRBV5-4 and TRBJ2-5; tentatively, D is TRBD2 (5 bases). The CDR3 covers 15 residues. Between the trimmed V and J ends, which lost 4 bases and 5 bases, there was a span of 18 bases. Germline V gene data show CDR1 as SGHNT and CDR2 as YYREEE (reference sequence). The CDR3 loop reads CASSRPDGMGETQYF. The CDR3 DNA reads TGTGCCAGCAGCCGACCGGACGGGATGGGGGAGACCCAGTACTTC.

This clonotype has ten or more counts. The CDR3 here is CASSQSVPSGSKLPGNEQFF. As DNA, the CDR3 is TGCGCCAGCAGTCAATCGGTTCCTAGCGGGAGTAAACTTCCGGGCAATGAGCAGTTCTTC. V and J are TRBV23-1 and TRBJ2-1; 10 bases align to TRBD2. TRBV23-1 is noted as an ORF with a role that remains uncertain. This CDR3 has 20 amino acids. The ends lost 0 bases at V and 6 bases at J; junction bases unmatched: 17.

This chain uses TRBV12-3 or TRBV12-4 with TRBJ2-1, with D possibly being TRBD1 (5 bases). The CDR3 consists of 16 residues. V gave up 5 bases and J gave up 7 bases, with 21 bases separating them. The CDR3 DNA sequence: TGTGCCAGCAGTCACAGGCGGATTACGCCTCGGAATGAGCAGTTCTTC. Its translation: CASSHRRITPRNEQFF.

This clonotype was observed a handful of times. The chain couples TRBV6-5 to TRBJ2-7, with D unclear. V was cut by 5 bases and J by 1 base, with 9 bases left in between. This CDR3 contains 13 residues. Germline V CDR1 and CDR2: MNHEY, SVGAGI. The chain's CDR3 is CASSPHSSYEQYF. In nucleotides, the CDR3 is TGTGCCAGCAGTCCCCATTCGTCCTACGAGCAGTACTTC.

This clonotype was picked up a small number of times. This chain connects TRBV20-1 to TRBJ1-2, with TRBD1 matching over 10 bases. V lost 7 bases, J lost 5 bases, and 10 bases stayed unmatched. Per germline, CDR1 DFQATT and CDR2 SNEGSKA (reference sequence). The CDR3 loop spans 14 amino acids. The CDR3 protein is CSGMATGGIYGYTF. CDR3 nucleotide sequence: TGCAGTGGGATGGCGACAGGGGGCATTTATGGCTACACCTTC.

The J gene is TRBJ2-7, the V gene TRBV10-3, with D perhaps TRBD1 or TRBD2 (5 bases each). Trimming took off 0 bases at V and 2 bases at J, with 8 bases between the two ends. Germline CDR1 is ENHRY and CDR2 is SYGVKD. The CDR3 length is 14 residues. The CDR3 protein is CAISESGEPYEQYF. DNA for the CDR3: TGTGCCATCAGTGAGTCGGGGGAGCCCTACGAGCAGTACTTC.

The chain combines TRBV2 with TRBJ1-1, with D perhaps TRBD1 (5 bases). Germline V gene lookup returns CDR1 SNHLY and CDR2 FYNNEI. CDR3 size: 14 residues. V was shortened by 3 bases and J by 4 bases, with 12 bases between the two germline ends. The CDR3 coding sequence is TGTGCCAGCAGTGATCGGGGCGTAGGCACTGAAGCTTTCTTT. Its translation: CASSDRGVGTEAFF.

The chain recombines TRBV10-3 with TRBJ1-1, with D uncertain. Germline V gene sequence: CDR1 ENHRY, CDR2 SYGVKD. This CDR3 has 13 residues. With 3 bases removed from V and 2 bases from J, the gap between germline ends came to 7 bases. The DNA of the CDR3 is TGTGCCATCAGTGATCAGGCCAACACTGAAGCTTTCTTT. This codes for CAISDQANTEAFF.

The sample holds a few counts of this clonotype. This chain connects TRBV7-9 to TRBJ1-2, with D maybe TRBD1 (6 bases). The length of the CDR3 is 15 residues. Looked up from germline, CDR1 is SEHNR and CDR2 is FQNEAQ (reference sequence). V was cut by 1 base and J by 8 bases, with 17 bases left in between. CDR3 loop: CASSLVGSRDKGYTF. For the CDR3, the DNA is TGTGCCAGCAGCTTAGTGGGCAGCAGGGACAAGGGCTACACCTTC.

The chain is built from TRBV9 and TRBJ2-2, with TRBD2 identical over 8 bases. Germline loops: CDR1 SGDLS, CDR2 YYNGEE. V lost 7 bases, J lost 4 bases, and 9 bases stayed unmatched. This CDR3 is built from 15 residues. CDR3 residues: CASAPGGRTTGELFF. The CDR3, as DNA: TGTGCCAGCGCGCCGGGCGGGAGGACCACCGGGGAGCTGTTTTTT.

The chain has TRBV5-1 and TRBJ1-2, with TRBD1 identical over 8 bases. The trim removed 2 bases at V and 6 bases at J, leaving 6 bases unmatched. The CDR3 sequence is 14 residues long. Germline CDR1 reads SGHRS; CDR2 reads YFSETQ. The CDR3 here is CASSLLTDRDGYTF. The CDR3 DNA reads TGCGCCAGCAGCTTACTTACGGACAGGGATGGCTACACCTTC.

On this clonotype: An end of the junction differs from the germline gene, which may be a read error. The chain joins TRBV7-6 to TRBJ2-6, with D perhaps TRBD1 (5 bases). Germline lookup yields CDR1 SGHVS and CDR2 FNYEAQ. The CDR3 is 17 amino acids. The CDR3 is CASSHSLFPSGATVLTF. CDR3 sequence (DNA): TGTGCCAGCAGCCATTCTCTCTTCCCCTCTGGGGCCACCGTCCTGACTTTC.

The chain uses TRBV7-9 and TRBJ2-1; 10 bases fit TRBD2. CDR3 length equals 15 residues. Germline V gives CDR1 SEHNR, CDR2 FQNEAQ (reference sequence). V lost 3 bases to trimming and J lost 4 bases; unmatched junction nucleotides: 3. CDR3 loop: CASSFGLAAYNEQFF. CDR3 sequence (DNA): TGTGCCAGCAGCTTCGGACTAGCGGCTTACAATGAGCAGTTCTTC.

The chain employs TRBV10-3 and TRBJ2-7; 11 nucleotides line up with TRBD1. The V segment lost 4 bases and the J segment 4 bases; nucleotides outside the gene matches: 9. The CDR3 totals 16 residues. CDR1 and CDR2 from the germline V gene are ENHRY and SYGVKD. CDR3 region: CAISAAEGTGGYEQYF. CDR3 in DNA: TGTGCCATCAGTGCCGCGGAAGGGACAGGGGGGTACGAGCAGTACTTC.